This T cell receptor beta chain was sequenced for a study of cytomegalovirus exposure and HLA in healthy donors. Overall study context: Among the approximately 400 genotyped donors, 81% were placed in the Caucasian-associated ancestry cluster.

PCR involved 60 Vbeta and 13 Jbeta primers. TCRdb's copy holds only in-frame clones and misses some; the assay was immunoSEQ multiplex PCR. The repertoire holds some 150,000 clones, with approximately 80% as singletons. The CDR3 extends over 13 amino acids. CDR1 is MNHEY and CDR2 is SVGAGI in the germline V gene. Trimming shortened V by 5 bases and J by 5 bases, and 10 bases separated the two germline ends. The chain has TRBV6-5 and TRBJ2-1, with D possibly matching TRBD1 (5 bases). Sequencing input: PBMCs. The sequence derives from a man aged 50-60 years in good health and CMV-seronegative. This CDR3 reads CASSPDRDNEQFF. As DNA, the CDR3 is TGTGCCAGCAGTCCTGACAGAGACAATGAGCAGTTCTTC.